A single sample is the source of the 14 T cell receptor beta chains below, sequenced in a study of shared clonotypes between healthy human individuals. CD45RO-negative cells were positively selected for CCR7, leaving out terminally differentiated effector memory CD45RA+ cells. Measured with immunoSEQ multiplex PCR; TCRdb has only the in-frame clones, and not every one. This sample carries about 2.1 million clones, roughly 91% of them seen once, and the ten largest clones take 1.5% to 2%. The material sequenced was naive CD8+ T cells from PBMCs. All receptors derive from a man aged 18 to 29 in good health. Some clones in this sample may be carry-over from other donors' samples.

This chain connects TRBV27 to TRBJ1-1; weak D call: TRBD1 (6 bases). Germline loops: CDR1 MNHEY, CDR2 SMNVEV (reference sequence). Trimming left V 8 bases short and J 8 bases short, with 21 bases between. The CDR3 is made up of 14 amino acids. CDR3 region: CASLGTPGGREAFF. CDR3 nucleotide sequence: TGTGCCAGCCTCGGAACCCCCGGGGGGCGAGAAGCTTTCTTT.

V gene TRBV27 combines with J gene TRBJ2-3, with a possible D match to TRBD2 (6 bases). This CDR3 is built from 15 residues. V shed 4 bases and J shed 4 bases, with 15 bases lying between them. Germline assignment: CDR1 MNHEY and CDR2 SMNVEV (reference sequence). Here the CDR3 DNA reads TGTGCCAGCAGTTCCTTAATACTAGCATCAGATACGCAGTATTTT. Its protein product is CASSSLILASDTQYF.

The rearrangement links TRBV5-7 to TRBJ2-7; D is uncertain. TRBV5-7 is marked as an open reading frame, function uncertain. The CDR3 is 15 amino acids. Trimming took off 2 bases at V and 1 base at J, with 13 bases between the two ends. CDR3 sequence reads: CASSFQRESSYEQYF. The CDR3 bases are TGTGCCAGCAGCTTCCAGAGAGAAAGTTCCTACGAGCAGTACTTC.

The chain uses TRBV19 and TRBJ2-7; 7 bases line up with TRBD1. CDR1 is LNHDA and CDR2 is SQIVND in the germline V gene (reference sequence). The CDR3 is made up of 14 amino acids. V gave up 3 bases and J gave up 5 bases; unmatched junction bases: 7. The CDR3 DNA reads TGTGCCAGTAGTATGATGGGACAGACCCACGAGCAGTACTTC. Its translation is CASSMMGQTHEQYF.

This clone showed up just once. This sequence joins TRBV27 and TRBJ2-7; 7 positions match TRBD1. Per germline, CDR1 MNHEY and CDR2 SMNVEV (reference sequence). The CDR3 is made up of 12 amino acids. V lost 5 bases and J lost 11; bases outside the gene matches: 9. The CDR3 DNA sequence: TGTGCCAGCAGTACACCGACAGGGCAGAAGTACTTC. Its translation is CASSTPTGQKYF.

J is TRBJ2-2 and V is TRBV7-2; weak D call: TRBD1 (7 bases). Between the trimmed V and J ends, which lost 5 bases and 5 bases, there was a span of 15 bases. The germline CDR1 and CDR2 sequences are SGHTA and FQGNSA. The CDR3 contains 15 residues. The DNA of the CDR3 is TGTGCCAGCAGCCCTTTGACAGGGAGGACCGGGGAGCTGTTTTTT. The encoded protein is CASSPLTGRTGELFF.

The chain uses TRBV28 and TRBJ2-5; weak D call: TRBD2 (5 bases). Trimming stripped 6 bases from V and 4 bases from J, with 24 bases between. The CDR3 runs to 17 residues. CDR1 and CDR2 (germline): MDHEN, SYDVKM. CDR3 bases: TGTGCCAGCAGGCAAATCACAGAGTCGGGGTCTGGAGAGACCCAGTACTTC. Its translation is CASRQITESGSGETQYF. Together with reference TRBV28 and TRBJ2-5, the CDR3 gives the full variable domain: DVKVTQSSRYLVKRTGEKVFLECVQDMDHENMFWYRQDPGLGLRLIYFSYDVKMKEKGDIPEGYSVSREKKERFSLILESASTNQTSMYLCASRQITESGSGETQYFGPGTRLLVL.

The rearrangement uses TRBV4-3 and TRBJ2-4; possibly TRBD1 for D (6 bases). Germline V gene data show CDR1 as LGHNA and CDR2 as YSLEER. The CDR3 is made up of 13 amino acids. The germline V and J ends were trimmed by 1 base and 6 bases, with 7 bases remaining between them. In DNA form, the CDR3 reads TGCGCCAGCAGCCAAGGAGGGGGAAACATTCAGTACTTC. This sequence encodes CASSQGGGNIQYF.

In DNA, the CDR3 is TGTGCCAGTAGTATAGTCCCGGCAGGGGATAGCAATCAGCCCCAGCATTTT. It encodes CASSIVPAGDSNQPQHF. V and J are TRBV19 and TRBJ1-5, with D possibly matching TRBD1 (6 bases). Germline values: CDR1 LNHDA, CDR2 SQIVND (reference sequence). The CDR3 consists of 17 residues. Deletions cut 1 base from V and 0 bases from J, with 13 bases between.

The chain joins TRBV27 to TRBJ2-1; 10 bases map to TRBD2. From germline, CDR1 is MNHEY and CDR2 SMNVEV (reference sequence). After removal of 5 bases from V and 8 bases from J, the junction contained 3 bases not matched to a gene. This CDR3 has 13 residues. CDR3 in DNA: TGTGCCAGCAGTCCTAGCGGGAGTTATGAGCAGTTCTTC. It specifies CASSPSGSYEQFF.

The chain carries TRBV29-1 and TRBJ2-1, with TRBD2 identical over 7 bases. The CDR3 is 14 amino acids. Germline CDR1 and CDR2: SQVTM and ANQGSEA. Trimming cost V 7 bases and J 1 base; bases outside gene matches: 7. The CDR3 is CSAISGTSYNEQFF. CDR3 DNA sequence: TGCAGCGCCATAAGCGGGACGTCCTACAATGAGCAGTTCTTC.

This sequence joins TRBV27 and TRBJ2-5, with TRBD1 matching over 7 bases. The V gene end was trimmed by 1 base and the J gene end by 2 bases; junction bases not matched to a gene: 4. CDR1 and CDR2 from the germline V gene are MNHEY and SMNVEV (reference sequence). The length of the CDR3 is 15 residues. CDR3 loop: CASSLFRDRQETQYF. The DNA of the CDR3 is TGTGCCAGCAGTTTATTCAGGGACAGACAAGAGACCCAGTACTTC.

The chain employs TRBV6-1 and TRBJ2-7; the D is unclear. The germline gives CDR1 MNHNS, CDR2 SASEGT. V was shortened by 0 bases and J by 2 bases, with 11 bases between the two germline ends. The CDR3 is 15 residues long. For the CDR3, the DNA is TGTGCCAGCAGTGAAGCAGTCAGCCCCCCCTACGAGCAGTACTTC. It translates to CASSEAVSPPYEQYF.

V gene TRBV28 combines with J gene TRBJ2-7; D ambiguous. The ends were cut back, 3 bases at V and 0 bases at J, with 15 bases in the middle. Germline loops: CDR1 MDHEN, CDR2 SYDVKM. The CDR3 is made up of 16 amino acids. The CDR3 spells CASSFDPQALSYEQYF. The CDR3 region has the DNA TGTGCCAGCAGTTTCGACCCGCAGGCGCTCTCCTACGAGCAGTACTTC.